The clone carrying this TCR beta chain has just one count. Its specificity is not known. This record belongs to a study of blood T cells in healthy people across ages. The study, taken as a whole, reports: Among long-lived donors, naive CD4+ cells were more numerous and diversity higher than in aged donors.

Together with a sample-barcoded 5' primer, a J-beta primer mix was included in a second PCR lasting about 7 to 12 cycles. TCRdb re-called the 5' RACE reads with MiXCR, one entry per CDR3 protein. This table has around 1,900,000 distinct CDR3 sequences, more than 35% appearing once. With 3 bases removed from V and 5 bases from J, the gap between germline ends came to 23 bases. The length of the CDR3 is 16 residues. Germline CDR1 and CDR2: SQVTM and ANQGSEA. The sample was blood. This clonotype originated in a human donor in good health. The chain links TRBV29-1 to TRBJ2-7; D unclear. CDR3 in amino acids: CSVEFMDGRGMDEQYF. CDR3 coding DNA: TGCAGCGTTGAGTTTATGGACGGCCGAGGTATGGACGAGCAGTACTTC.